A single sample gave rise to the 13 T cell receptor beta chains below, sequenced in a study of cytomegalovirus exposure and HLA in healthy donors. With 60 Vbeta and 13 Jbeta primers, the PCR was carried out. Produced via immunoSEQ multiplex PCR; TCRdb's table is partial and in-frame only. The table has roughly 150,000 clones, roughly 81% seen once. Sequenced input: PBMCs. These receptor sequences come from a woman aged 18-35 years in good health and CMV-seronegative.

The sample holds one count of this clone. CDR3 DNA: TGTGCCAGCAGCTTAGCGCGTGGGGGAGGGTCAGTGGAGACCCAGTACTTC. Its translation: CASSLARGGGSVETQYF. This chain connects TRBV7-2 to TRBJ2-5; the match to TRBD2 covers 7 bases. The ends lost 0 bases at V and 5 bases at J; junction bases unmatched: 12. The CDR3 length is 17 residues. CDR1 is SGHTA and CDR2 is FQGNSA in the germline V gene.

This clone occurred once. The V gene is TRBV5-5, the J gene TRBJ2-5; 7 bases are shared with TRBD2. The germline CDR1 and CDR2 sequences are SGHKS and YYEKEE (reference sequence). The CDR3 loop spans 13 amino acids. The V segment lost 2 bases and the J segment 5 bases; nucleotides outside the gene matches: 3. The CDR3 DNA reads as TGTGCCAGCAGCTTAATAGCGGGCGAGACCCAGTACTTC. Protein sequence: CASSLIAGETQYF.

CDR3 sequence (DNA): TGTGCCTGGAGCCCATACCTAGGACTAGCCGATTCCTACGAGCAGTACTTC. Its protein product is CAWSPYLGLADSYEQYF. The chain combines TRBV30 with TRBJ2-7, with 8 bases aligning to TRBD2. Trimming cost V 3 bases and J 1 base; bases outside gene matches: 14. Germline values: CDR1 GTSNPN, CDR2 SVGIG (reference sequence). The CDR3 consists of 17 residues.

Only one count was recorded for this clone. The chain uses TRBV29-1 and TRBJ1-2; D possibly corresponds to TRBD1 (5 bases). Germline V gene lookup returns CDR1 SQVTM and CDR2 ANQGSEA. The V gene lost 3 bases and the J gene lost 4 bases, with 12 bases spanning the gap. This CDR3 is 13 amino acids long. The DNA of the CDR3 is TGCAGCGTTGAGGTTGGGAGGGGCTATGGCTACACCTTC. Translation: CSVEVGRGYGYTF.

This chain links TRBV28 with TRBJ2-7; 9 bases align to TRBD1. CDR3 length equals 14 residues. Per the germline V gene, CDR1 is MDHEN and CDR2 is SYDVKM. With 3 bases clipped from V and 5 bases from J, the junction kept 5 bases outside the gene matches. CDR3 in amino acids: CASSFGDREDEQYF. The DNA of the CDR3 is TGTGCCAGCAGTTTTGGGGACAGGGAAGACGAGCAGTACTTC.

The CDR3, as DNA: TGTGCCAGTAGTATGAAGGGGGTAGGTTCACCCCTCCACTTT. Amino acids: CASSMKGVGSPLHF. J is TRBJ1-6 and V is TRBV19; D is perhaps TRBD1 (6 bases). V was clipped by 3 bases and J by 9 bases, with 12 bases between them. CDR3 length: 14 amino acids. CDR1 is LNHDA, CDR2 SQIVND, per germline (reference sequence).

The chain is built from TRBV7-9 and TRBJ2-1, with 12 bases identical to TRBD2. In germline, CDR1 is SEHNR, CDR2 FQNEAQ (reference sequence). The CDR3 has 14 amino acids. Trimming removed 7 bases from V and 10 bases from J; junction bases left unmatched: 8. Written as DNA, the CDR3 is TGTGCCAGCATACTAGCGGGGGGACCGAGGGAGCAGTTCTTC. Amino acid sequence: CASILAGGPREQFF.

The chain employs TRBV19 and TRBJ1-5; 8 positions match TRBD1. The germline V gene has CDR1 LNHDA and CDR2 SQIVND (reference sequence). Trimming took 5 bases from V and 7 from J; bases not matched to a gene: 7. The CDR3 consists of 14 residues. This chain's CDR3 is CASSSRQGNQPQHF. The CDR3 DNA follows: TGTGCCAGTAGTTCCCGACAGGGGAACCAGCCCCAGCATTTT.

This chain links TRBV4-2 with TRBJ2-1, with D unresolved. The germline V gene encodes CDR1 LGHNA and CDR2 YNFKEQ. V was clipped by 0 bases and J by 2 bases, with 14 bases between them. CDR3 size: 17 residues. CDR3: CASSQEGSTATYNEQFF. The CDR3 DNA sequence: TGTGCCAGCAGCCAAGAGGGTTCGACTGCTACCTACAATGAGCAGTTCTTC.

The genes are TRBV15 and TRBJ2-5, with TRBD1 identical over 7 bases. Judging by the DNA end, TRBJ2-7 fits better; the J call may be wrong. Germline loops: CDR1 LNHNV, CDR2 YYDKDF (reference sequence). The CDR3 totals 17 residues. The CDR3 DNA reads TGTGCCACCAGCAGAGATCCGACAGGGAAAGGCAACTACGAGCAGTACTTC. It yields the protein CATSRDPTGKGNYEQYF.

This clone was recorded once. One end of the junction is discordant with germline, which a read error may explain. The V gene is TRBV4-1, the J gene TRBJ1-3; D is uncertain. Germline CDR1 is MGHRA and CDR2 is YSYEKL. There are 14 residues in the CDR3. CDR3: CATSPGLLGNTIYF. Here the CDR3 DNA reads TGCGCCACCAGCCCCGGATTGTTGGGCAACACCATATATTTT.

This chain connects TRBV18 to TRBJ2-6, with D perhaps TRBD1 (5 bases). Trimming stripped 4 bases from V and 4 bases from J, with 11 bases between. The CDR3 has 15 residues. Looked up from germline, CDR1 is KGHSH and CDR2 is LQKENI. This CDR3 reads CASSRRVSGANVLTF. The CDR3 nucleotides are TGTGCCAGCTCACGCAGGGTTTCGGGGGCCAACGTCCTGACTTTC.

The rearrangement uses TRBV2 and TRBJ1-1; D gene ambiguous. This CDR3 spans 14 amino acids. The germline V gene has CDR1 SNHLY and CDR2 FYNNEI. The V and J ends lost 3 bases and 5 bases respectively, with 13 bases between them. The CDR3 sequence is CASSDEGWGTEAFF. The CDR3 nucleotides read TGTGCCAGCAGTGATGAGGGATGGGGTACTGAAGCTTTCTTT.